This note documents a single T cell receptor (beta chain) sequence. Its target antigen remains unknown. The record has no base qualities; no much larger clone is one base away. The CDR3, from cysteine to phenylalanine, totals 16 residues. Only the CDR3 region is kept as DNA, spanning 48 bases read in frame from base 1. CDR1 and CDR2, per the germline V gene, are SGHVS and FNYEAQ. V is trimmed back by 0 bases and J by 4 bases, and the junction contains 3 bases that no gene match accounts for. Library construction relied on 5' RACE. Sequencing was carried out with an Illumina HiSeq 2500. The second PCR ran for about 6 to 12 cycles and used a J-beta primer mix along with a sample-barcoded 5' primer. A unique molecular identifier was introduced onto each TCR beta cDNA molecule by a template-switch 5' adaptor carrying 12 random nucleotides. Each sample yielded at least 3 million CDR3-containing paired-end reads. The Mint cDNA synthesis kit, primed by a TRBC-specific oligonucleotide, was used to synthesize first-strand cDNA from all RNA. Following uracil-DNA glycosylase treatment, a first 18-cycle PCR with universal primers M1SS and BC2_uni_R was performed on all cDNA. The study's own analysis went as follows. For normalization, 1 million high-quality reads were randomly selected from each sample, with every read carrying a distinct molecular identifier. Instead of being binned into consensus sequences, reads that shared molecular identifiers were thrown out. MiTCR, with a Q25 quality threshold and the strictest error-elimination algorithm, was used for CDR3 identification, clonotype clustering and error correction. A nonparametric unseen species model using Euler transformation provided a lower-bound estimate of total TCR beta diversity. The public reads were reanalyzed by TCRdb: fastp trimming at Q25, MiXCR alignment, in-frame beta chains only. Each record represents a unique CDR3 protein, reported with the most common genes and DNA among its rows. None of the V and J calls come from the authors' own analysis; TCRdb made them. In all, the sample holds around 900,000 distinct CDR3 sequences, and 51% of those were seen once. The ten most abundant clones make up roughly a fifth of the sample.

These data originate in a study of blood T cells in healthy people across ages (dated by TCRdb to about 2015). Some background on the complete study: In model experiments, template switching captured about one uniquely barcoded TCR beta cDNA molecule for every two T cells. Using deep sequencing normalized with unique cDNA molecular identifiers, the study measured how TCR beta repertoire diversity changes with age. The donors were split into four age groups: young (average around 17 years), middle-aged (about 40), aged (approximately 60) and long-lived (about 82). To avoid experimental bias, donors of different ages were distributed randomly across sequencing lanes. Two additional independent replicas of 1 million unique cDNA reads from the same blood draw were analyzed for two donors (one aged 18 to 30 and one aged 80 or older).

Broader findings and caveats from the paper: Compared with the aged group, more naive CD4+ T cells, fewer expanded clones and increased TCR diversity were shown by the long-lived group, suggesting age selection. Estimates of total diversity based on one million sequenced T cells were regarded as lower bounds and as underestimates. A strong correlation was found between observed TCR beta diversity and the percentage of naive T cells measured by flow cytometry. Because the CMV infection status of the donors was unknown, age-related changes in expanded clonotypes may potentially have been confounded. Since profiling was done on bulk unsorted PBMCs, naive and antigen-experienced compartments could not be conclusively compared. As age increased, observed TCR beta diversity per million T cells dropped in a roughly linear way, and a significant reduction was already evident by age about 40.

The approximately 40 donors, aged about 6 to 90 years, were systemically healthy Caucasian individuals from Russia. Each donor gave roughly 9.5 milliliters of peripheral blood, collected into EDTA-treated Vacutainer tubes. PBMCs were isolated by Ficoll-Paque density-gradient centrifugation, with at least 7 million obtained per sample. Trizol reagent was used to extract total RNA from PBMCs, with at least 6 micrograms per sample. Naive CD45RAhigh/CD27high T cell percentages were measured by flow cytometry on a PBMC aliquot from every donor. The rearranged segments are TRBV7-6 and TRBJ2-1; TRBD1 fits 10 bases in the junction. The sample taken for sequencing was blood. This clonotype was obtained from a woman aged 60 to 75 in good health. The CDR3 sequence is CASSLAGQGPYNEQFF. The DNA sequence is TGTGCCAGCAGCTTAGCGGGACAGGGGCCTTACAATGAGCAGTTCTTC.